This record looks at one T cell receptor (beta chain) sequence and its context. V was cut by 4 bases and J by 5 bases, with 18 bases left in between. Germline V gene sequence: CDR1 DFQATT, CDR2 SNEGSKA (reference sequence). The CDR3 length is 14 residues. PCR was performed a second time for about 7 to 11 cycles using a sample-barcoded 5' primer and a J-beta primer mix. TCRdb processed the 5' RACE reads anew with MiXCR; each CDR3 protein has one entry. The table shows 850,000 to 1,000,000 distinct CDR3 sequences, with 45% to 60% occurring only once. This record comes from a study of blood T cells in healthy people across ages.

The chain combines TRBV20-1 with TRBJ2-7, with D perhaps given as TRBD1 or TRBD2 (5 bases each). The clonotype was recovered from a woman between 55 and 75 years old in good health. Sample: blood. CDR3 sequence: CSATLTARVNEQYF. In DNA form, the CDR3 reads TGCAGTGCTACCCTGACAGCGCGGGTAAACGAGCAGTACTTC.